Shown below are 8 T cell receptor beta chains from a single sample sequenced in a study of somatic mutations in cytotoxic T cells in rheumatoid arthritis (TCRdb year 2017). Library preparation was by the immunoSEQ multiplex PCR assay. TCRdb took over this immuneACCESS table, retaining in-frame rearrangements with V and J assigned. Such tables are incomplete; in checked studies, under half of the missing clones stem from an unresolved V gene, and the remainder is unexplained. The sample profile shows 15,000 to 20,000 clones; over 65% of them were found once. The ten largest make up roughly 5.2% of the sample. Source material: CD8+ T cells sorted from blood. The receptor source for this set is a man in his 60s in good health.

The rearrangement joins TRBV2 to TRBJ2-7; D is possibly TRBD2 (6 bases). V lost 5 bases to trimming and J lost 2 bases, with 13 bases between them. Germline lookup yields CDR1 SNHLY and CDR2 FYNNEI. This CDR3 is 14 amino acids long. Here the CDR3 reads CASSSGGYPYEQYF. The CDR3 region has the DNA TGTGCCAGCAGTAGCGGAGGGTACCCCTACGAGCAGTACTTC.

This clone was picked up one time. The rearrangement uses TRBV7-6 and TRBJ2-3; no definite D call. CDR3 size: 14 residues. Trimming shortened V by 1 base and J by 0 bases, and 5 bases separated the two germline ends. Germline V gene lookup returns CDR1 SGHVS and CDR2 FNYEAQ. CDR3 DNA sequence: TGTGCCAGCAGCTTAGTAGATAGCACAGATACGCAGTATTTT. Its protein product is CASSLVDSTDTQYF.

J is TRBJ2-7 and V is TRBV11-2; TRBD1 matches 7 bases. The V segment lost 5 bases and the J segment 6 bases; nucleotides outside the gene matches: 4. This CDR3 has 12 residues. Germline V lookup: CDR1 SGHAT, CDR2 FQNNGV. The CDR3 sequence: CASSADRVEQYF. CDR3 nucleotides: TGTGCCAGCAGCGCCGACAGGGTCGAGCAGTACTTC.

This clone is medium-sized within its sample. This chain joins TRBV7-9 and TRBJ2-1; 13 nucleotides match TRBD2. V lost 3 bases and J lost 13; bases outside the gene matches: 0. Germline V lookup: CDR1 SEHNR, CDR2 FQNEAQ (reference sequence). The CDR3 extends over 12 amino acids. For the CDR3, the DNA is TGTGCCAGCAGCTTGGGACTAGCGGGACAGTTCTTC. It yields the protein CASSLGLAGQFF.

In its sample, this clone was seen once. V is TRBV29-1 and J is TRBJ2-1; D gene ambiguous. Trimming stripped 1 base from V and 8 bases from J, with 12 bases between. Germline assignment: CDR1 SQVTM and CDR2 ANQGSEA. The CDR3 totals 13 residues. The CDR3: CSVEATLIDEQFF. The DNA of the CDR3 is TGCAGCGTTGAAGCTACCCTCATCGATGAGCAGTTCTTC.

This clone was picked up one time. The CDR3 bases are TGTGCCAGCAGTAACAGCCTCTCTGGAAACACCATATATTTT. Protein: CASSNSLSGNTIYF. The chain is built from TRBV6-6 and TRBJ1-3; unclear D gene. CDR3 length: 14 amino acids. Germline CDR1 and CDR2: MNHNY and SVGAGI (reference sequence). Between the trimmed V and J ends, which lost 5 bases and 0 bases, there was a span of 8 bases.

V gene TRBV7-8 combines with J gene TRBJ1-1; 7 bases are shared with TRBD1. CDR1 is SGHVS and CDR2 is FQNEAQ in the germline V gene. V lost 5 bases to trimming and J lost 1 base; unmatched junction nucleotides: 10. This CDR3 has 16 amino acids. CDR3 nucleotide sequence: TGTGCCAGCAGCCTTTTAGGTGGGACAGCGAACACTGAAGCTTTCTTT. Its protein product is CASSLLGGTANTEAFF.

The CDR3 reads CASSQPGLNTGELFF. The CDR3 DNA is TGCGCCAGCAGCCAACCAGGGTTGAACACCGGGGAGCTGTTTTTT. The rearrangement uses TRBV4-1 and TRBJ2-2; a weak D match, TRBD1 (5 bases). V shed 2 bases and J shed 1 base, with 8 bases lying between them. Germline CDR1 MGHRA, CDR2 YSYEKL. This CDR3 region has 15 residues.